This TCR beta chain was profiled in a study of T cell repertoires in cytomegalovirus infection. On the study more broadly: Matching HLA type and CMV infection were both indicated by public TCR beta signatures.

TCRdb processed the reads anew with MiXCR; each CDR3 protein has one entry. The data contain about 310,000 distinct CDR3 sequences, roughly 15% of them seen just once; the ten biggest clones take up approximately 12%. This clonotype has a handful of counts. CDR1 is SNHLY, CDR2 FYNNEI, per germline. The CDR3 is made up of 13 amino acids. V was trimmed by 1 base and J by 6 bases, leaving 9 bases between them. This TCR came from a human donor in good health (CMV status not recorded). Some clones in this sample may be carry-over from other donors' samples. V is TRBV2 and J is TRBJ1-2; unclear D gene. The sequencing sample was made of PBMCs. CDR3: CASSEGWGNGYTF. The CDR3 coding sequence is TGTGCCAGCAGTGAAGGTTGGGGTAATGGCTACACCTTC.